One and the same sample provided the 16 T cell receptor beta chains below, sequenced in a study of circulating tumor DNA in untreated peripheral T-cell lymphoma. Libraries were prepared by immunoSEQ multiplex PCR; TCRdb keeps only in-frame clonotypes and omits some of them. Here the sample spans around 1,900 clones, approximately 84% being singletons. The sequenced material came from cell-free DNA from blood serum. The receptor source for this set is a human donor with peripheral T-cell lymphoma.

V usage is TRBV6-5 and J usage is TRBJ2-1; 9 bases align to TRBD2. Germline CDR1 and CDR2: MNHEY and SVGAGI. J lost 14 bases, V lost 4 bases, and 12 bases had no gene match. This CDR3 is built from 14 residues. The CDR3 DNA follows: TGTGCCAGCAGTTCAGACTTAGCGGGAGTTCGTAAGTTCTTC. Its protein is CASSSDLAGVRKFF.

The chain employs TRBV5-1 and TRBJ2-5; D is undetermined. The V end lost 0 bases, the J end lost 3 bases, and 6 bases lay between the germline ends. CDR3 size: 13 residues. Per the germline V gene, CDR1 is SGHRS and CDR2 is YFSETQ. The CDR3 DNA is TGCGCCAGCAGCTTGGACGGTAAAGAGACCCAGTACTTC. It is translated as CASSLDGKETQYF.

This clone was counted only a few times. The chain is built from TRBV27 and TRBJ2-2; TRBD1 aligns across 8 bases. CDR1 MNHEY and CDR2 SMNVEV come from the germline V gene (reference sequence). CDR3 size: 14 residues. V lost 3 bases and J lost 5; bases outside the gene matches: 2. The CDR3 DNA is TGTGCCAGCAGTTTCCGGGACAGGACCGGGGAGCTGTTTTTT. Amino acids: CASSFRDRTGELFF.

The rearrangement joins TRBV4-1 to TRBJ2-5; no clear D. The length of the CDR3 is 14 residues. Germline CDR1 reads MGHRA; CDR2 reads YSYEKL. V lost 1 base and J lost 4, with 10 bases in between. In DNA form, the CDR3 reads TGCGCCAGCAGCCAAGTTAACAGATTAGAGACCCAGTACTTC. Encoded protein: CASSQVNRLETQYF.

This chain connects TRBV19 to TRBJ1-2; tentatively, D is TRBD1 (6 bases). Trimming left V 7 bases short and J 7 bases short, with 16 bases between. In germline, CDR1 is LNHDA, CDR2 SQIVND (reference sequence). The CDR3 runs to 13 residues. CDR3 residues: CASIGQRSRGYTF. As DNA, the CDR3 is TGTGCCAGTATCGGACAGAGGAGTCGTGGCTACACCTTC.

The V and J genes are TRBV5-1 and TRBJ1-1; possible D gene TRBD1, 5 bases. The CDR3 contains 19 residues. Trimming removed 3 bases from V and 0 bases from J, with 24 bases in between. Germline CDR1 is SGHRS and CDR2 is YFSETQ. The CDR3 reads CASSSGPGTPGIMNTEAFF. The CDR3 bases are TGCGCCAGCAGCTCGGGCCCCGGGACCCCAGGGATCATGAACACTGAAGCTTTCTTT.

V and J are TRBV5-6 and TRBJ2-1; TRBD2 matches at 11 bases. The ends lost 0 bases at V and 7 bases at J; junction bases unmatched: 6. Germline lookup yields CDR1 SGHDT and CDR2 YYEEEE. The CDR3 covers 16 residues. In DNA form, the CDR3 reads TGTGCCAGCAGCTTGGTGGCTAGCGGGGGGCCTAATGAGCAGTTCTTC. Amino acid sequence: CASSLVASGGPNEQFF.

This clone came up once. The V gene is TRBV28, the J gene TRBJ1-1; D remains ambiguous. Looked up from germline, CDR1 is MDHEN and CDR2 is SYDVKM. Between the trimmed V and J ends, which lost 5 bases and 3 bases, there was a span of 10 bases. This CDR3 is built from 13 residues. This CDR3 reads CASSLKSYTEAFF. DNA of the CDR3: TGTGCCAGCAGTCTCAAGTCATACACTGAAGCTTTCTTT.

The CDR3 coding sequence is TGTGCCAGCAGCTACCGATCCGCGGTGCTTCAGGGGGCGAGGCAGCCCCAGCATTTT. Translated: CASSYRSAVLQGARQPQHF. This rearrangement joins TRBV5-6 to TRBJ1-5, with TRBD1 matching over 8 bases. Germline CDR1 reads SGHDT; CDR2 reads YYEEEE. This CDR3 is 19 amino acids long. After removal of 3 bases from V and 7 bases from J, the junction contained 21 bases not matched to a gene.

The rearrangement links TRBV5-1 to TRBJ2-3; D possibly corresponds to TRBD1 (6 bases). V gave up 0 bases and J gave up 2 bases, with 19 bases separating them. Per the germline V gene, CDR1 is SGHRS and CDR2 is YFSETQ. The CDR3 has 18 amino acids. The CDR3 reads CASSLVILGQGITDTQYF. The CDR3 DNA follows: TGCGCCAGCAGCTTGGTTATCTTGGGGCAGGGGATCACAGATACGCAGTATTTT.

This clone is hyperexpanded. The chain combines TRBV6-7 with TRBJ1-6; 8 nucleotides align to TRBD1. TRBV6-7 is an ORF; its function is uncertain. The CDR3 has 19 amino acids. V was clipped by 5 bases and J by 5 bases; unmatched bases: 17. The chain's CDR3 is CASSQPTRTGTRDNSPLHF. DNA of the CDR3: TGTGCCAGCAGTCAGCCGACGAGGACAGGGACAAGGGATAATTCACCCCTCCACTTT.

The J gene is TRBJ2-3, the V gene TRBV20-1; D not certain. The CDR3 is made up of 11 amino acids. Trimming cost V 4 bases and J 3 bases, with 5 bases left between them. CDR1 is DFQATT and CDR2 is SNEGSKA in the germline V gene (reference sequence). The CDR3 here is CSATLTDTQYF. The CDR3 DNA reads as TGCAGTGCTACCTTGACAGATACGCAGTATTTT.

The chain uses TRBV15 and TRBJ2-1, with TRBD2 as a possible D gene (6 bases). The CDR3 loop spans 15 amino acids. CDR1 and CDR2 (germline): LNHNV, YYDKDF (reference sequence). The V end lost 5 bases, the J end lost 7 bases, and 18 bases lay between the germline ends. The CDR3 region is CATSLRASVKNEQFF. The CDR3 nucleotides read TGTGCCACCAGCCTTAGGGCTAGCGTGAAGAATGAGCAGTTCTTC.

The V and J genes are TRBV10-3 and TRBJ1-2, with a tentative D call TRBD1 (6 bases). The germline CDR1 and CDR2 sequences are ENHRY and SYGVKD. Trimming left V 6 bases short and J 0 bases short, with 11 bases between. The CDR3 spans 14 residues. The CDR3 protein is CAIRPDSTNYGYTF. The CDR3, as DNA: TGTGCCATCAGGCCGGACAGTACTAACTATGGCTACACCTTC.

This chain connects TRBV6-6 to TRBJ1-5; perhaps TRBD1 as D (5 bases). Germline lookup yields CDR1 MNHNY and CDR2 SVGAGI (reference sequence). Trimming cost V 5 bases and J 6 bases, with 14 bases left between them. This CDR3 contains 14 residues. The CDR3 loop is CASSLRVGSQPQHF. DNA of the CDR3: TGTGCCAGCAGTCTCAGGGTGGGTAGTCAGCCCCAGCATTTT.

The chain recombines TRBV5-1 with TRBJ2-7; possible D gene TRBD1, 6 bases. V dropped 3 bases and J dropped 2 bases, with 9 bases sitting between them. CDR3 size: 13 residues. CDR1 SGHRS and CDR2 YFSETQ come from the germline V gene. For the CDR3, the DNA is TGCGCCAGCAGCTGGGACAAAACCTACGAGCAGTACTTC. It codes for CASSWDKTYEQYF.